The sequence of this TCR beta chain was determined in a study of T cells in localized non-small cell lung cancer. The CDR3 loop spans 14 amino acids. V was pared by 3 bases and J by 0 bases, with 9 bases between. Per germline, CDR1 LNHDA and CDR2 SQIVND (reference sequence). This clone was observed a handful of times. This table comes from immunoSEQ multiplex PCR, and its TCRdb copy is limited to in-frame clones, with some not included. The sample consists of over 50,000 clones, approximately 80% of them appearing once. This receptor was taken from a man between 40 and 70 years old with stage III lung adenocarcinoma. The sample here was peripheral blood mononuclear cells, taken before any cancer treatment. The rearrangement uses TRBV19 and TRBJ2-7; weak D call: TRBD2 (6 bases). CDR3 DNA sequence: TGTGCCAGTAGTATCTCGGGGGTCTCCTACGAGCAGTACTTC. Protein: CASSISGVSYEQYF.